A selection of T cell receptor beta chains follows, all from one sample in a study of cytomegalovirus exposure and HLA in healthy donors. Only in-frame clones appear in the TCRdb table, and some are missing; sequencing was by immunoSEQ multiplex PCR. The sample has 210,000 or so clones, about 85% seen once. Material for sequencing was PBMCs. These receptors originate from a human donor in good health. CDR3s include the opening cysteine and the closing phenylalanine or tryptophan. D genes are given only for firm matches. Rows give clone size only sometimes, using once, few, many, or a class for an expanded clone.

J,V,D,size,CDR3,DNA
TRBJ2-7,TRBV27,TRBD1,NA,CASSWGDRGSEQYF,TGTGCCAGCAGCTGGGGGGACAGGGGGTCCGAGCAGTACTTC
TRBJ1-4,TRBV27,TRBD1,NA,CASSNNRGPNEKLFF,TGTGCCAGCAGTAATAACAGGGGACCTAATGAAAAACTGTTTTTT
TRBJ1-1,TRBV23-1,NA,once,CASSLSGGTRDTEAFF,TGCGCCAGCAGTCTTTCGGGAGGGACAAGGGACACTGAAGCTTTCTTT
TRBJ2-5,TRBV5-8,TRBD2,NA,CASSLGDYIETQYF,TGTGCCAGCAGCTTGGGGGACTATATAGAGACCCAGTACTTC
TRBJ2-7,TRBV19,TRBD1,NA,CASSIAGGESYEQYF,TGTGCCAGTAGTATAGCAGGGGGCGAATCCTACGAGCAGTACTTC
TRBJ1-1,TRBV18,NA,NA,CASSRRVLNTEAFF,TGTGCCAGCTCAAGACGGGTCCTGAACACTGAAGCTTTCTTT
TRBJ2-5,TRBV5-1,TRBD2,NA,CASSSQRPGGKTQYF,TGCGCCAGCAGCTCCCAACGACCGGGGGGGAAGACCCAGTACTTC
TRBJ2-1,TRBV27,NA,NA,CASSLGGNEQFF,TGTGCCAGCAGTTTGGGAGGCAATGAGCAGTTCTTC
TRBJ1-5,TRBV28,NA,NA,CASSSSGINQPQHF,NA
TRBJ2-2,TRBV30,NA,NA,CAWTRNSGELFF,TGTGCCTGGACCAGGAACTCGGGGGAGCTGTTTTTT
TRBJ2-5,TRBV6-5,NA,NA,CASSPWTYQETQYF,TGTGCCAGCAGTCCCTGGACTTACCAAGAGACCCAGTACTTC
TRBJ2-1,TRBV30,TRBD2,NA,CAWSRVAGVYEQFF,TGTGCCTGGAGTAGGGTAGCGGGGGTCTATGAGCAGTTCTTC
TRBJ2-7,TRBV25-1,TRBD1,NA,CASSDPRQGHEQYF,TGTGCCAGCAGTGACCCCAGACAGGGACACGAGCAGTACTTC
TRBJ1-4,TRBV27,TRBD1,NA,CASSRAGTGNEKLFF,TGTGCCAGCAGTCGTGCCGGGACAGGGAACGAAAAACTGTTTTTT
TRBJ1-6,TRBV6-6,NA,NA,CASSYQEDSPLHF,TGTGCCAGCAGTTACCAGGAAGATTCACCCCTCCACTTT
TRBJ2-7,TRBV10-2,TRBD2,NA,CASSDDPAGGYEQYF,TGCGCCAGCAGTGACGACCCAGCGGGAGGCTACGAGCAGTACTTC
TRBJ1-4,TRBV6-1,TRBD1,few,CATRTGYEKLFF,TGTGCCACCCGGACAGGCTATGAAAAACTGTTTTTT
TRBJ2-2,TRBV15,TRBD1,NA,CATSRGQGARNTGELFF,TGTGCCACCAGCAGAGGACAGGGGGCGAGGAACACCGGGGAGCTGTTTTTT
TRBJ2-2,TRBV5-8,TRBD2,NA,CASSYSGSLTGELFF,TGTGCCAGCAGCTATAGCGGGAGTCTCACCGGGGAGCTGTTTTTT
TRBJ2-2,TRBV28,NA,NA,CASSAPGTGEGTGELFF,TGTGCCAGCAGCGCCCCGGGTACGGGAGAGGGCACCGGGGAGCTGTTTTTT
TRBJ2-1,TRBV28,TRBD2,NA,CASSTGGSGSNEQFF,TGTGCCAGCAGTACCGGGGGTAGCGGGAGCAATGAGCAGTTCTTC
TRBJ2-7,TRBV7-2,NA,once,CASRGGGGPPYEQYF,TGTGCCAGCAGGGGAGGGGGGGGTCCCCCCTACGAGCAGTACTTC
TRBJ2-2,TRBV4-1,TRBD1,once,CASSLRQGDTGELFF,TGCGCCAGCAGCCTGCGACAGGGGGACACCGGGGAGCTGTTTTTT
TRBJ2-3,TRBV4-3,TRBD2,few,CASSQALARTDTQYF,TGCGCCAGCAGCCAAGCACTAGCGAGGACAGATACGCAGTATTTT
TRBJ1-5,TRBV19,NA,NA,CASSMAGEQPQHF,TGTGCCAGTAGTATGGCAGGGGAGCAGCCCCAGCATTTT
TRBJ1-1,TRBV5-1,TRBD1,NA,CASSLGTGAMVGTEAFF,TGCGCCAGCAGCTTGGGGACAGGGGCAATGGTTGGCACTGAAGCTTTCTTT
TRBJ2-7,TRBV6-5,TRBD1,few,CASSPGQGKYEQYF,TGTGCCAGCAGCCCGGGACAGGGTAAATACGAGCAGTACTTC
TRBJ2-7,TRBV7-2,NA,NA,CASSLDTYEQYF,TGTGCCAGCAGCTTAGACACGTACGAGCAGTACTTC
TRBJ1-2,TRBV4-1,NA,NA,CASSLGGRGYTF,TGCGCCAGCAGCCTCGGGGGGCGGGGCTACACCTTC
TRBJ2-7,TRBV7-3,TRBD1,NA,CASSSQASGTVSSYEQYF,TGTGCCAGCAGCTCACAAGCATCCGGGACAGTGAGCTCCTACGAGCAGTACTTC
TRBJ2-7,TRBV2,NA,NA,CASRTLSYEQYF,TGTGCCAGCAGGACACTCTCCTACGAGCAGTACTTC
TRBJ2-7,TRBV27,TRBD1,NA,CASSPGTGGSEQYF,TGTGCCAGCAGCCCCGGGACAGGGGGCAGCGAGCAGTACTTC
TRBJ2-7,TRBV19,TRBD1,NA,CASSSEGQGTYEQYF,TGTGCCAGTAGCAGCGAGGGACAGGGGACCTACGAGCAGTACTTC
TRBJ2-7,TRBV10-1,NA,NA,CASSEKGVSPYEQYF,TGCGCCAGCAGTGAGAAGGGGGTGAGTCCCTACGAGCAGTACTTC
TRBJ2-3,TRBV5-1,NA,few,CASSLGGRIGTDTQYF,TGCGCCAGCAGCTTGGGCGGGCGTATAGGCACAGATACGCAGTATTTT
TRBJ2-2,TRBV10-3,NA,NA,CAISEPGNRNTGELFF,TGTGCCATCAGTGAGCCAGGAAATCGGAACACCGGGGAGCTGTTTTTT
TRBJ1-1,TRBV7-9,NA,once,CASSFLGENTEAFF,TGTGCCAGCAGCTTTCTGGGAGAAAACACTGAAGCTTTCTTT
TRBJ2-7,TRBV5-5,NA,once,CASSLAVAGSSYEQYF,TGTGCCAGCAGCTTGGCTGTCGCGGGAAGCTCCTACGAGCAGTACTTC
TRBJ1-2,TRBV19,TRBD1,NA,CASSDRVGYGYTF,TGTGCCAGTAGTGACAGGGTTGGCTATGGCTACACCTTC
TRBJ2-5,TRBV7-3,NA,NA,CASSRGSSRETQYF,TGTGCCAGCAGCCGGGGGTCTAGCAGAGAGACCCAGTACTTC
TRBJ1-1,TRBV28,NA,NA,CASRQGLNTEAFF,TGTGCCAGCAGACAGGGTTTGAACACTGAAGCTTTCTTT
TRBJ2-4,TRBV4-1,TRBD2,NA,CASSQLPGLAGDDKNIQYF,TGCGCCAGCAGCCAACTCCCGGGACTAGCGGGAGATGACAAAAACATTCAGTACTTC
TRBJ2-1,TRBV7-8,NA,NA,CASISGRDATGHEQFF,TGTGCCAGCATCTCCGGGCGGGACGCCACTGGGCATGAGCAGTTCTTC
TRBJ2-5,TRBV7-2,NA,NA,CASSLVSDQETQYF,TGTGCCAGCAGCTTAGTTTCAGACCAAGAGACCCAGTACTTC
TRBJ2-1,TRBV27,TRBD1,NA,CASSLATGLNEQFF,TGTGCCAGCAGTTTAGCGACAGGGTTGAATGAGCAGTTCTTC
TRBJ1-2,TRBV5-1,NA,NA,CASSADSPRYGYTF,TGCGCCAGCAGCGCCGACAGCCCTCGCTATGGCTACACCTTC
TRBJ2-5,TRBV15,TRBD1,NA,CATPSNRGRAKETQYF,TGTGCCACCCCCTCGAACAGGGGAAGGGCCAAAGAGACCCAGTACTTC
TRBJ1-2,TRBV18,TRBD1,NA,CASSPGLGQGAMGYGYTF,TGTGCCAGCTCACCAGGGTTAGGACAGGGAGCAATGGGCTATGGCTACACCTTC
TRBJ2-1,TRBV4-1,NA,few,CASSQDSSSGYEQFF,TGCGCCAGCAGCCAAGATAGCTCGAGCGGCTATGAGCAGTTCTTC
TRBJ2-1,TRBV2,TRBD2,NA,CASTGASGSGGEQFF,TGTGCCAGCACCGGGGCTAGCGGGAGTGGGGGTGAGCAGTTCTTC
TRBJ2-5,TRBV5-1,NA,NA,CASSLGVSAGEQYF,TGCGCCAGCAGCTTGGGAGTCAGCGCTGGGGAGCAGTACTTC
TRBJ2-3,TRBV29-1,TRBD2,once,CSVERKGLAVTDTQYF,TGCAGCGTTGAAAGAAAGGGACTAGCGGTCACAGATACGCAGTATTTT
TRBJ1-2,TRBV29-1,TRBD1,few,CSVEVTGVRGYTF,TGCAGCGTTGAAGTTACAGGGGTTAGAGGCTACACCTTC
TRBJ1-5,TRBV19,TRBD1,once,CASSMDRDQPQHF,TGTGCCAGTAGTATGGACAGGGACCAGCCCCAGCATTTT
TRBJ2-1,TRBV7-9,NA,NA,CASSLRFSTVDNEQFF,TGTGCCAGCAGCTTACGGTTTAGTACGGTCGACAATGAGCAGTTCTTC
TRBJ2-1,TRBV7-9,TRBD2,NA,CASVPPGAGRVYEQFF,TGTGCCAGCGTACCCCCAGGGGCCGGGAGGGTCTATGAGCAGTTCTTC
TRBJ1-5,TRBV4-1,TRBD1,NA,CASSSYLGQGVFNQPQHF,TGCGCCAGCAGCTCATATCTGGGACAGGGGGTTTTCAATCAGCCCCAGCATTTT
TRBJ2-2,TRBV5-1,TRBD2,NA,CASSPTSGVSTGELFF,TGCGCCAGCAGCCCGACTAGCGGGGTTAGCACCGGGGAGCTGTTTTTT
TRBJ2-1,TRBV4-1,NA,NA,CASSQDRRGGDEQFF,TGCGCCAGCAGCCAAGATCGCAGGGGAGGGGATGAGCAGTTCTTC